This T cell receptor (beta chain) was captured in a study of T-cell memory formation after mild COVID-19. Points on this clonotype: What it binds is unknown.

The length of the CDR3 is 15 residues. With 5 bases clipped from V and 5 bases from J, the junction kept 9 bases outside the gene matches. CDR1 and CDR2 from the germline V gene are KGHSH and LQKENI. Regarding the study as a whole: Those CD4+ clones that contracted were mainly in CM and EM (CD8+ ones in EMRA). The study detected some responding clones in pre-infection memory, suggesting cross-reactive memory joined. Whereas later expanders leaned CD4+, clones contracting day 15 to 85 showed a balanced CD4/CD8 makeup.

TCR alpha and TCR beta cDNA libraries carrying sample barcodes and UMIs were produced by 5'RACE using constant-segment primers. TCRdb re-derived calls from the 5' RACE reads in MiXCR, one entry per CDR3 protein. The sample contains about 430,000 distinct CDR3 sequences, roughly 18% of which appear only once. V is TRBV18 and J is TRBJ2-5, with 9 bases aligning to TRBD1. This sequence originates from a man younger than 35 who had mild COVID-19 (a few samples of this study predate the infection). Cell type and time point are not known. Sequenced material: PBMCs or a T cell subset sorted from them (not recorded which). The CDR3 spells CASSGPGQGSETQYF. DNA for the CDR3: TGTGCCAGCTCAGGACCGGGACAGGGATCGGAGACCCAGTACTTC.